These 13 T cell receptor beta chains were sequenced from one sample in a study of T cells in Graves' hyperthyroidism and ophthalmopathy. The investigators amplified TCR beta CDR3 regions from RNA transcripts. HTBI primers were the set used in a first-round RT-PCR of the TCR CDR3. TCRdb passed the multiplex PCR reads through MiXCR, listing each CDR3 protein once. The table lists approximately 600,000 distinct CDR3 sequences, 14% to 15% of them singletons. Material: blood. The source of these receptors is a woman in her 40s with Graves' ophthalmopathy.

Many counts were recorded for this clonotype. The chain combines TRBV2 with TRBJ1-5; a possible D gene is TRBD1 (5 bases). V was clipped by 0 bases and J by 2 bases, with 11 bases between them. The CDR3 contains 16 residues. In germline, CDR1 is SNHLY, CDR2 FYNNEI. The chain's CDR3 is CASSEARQGGNQPQHF. In nucleotides, the CDR3 is TGTGCCAGCAGTGAAGCGCGGCAAGGGGGCAATCAGCCCCAGCATTTT.

This clonotype was seen repeatedly, ten times or more. The chain carries TRBV29-1 and TRBJ2-5; tentative D call: TRBD1 (8 bases). The CDR3 length is 15 residues. The germline V gene encodes CDR1 SQVTM and CDR2 ANQGSEA. V lost 4 bases, J lost 4 bases, and 19 bases lay in between. CDR3 residues: CSVAHGQGGRETQYF. The CDR3 nucleotides are TGCAGCGTTGCCCACGGACAGGGAGGGAGAGAGACCCAGTACTTC.

The chain has TRBV11-2 and TRBJ2-7, with 8 bases identical to TRBD1. The V gene end was trimmed by 5 bases and the J gene end by 4 bases; junction bases not matched to a gene: 22. CDR3 size: 19 residues. The germline CDR1 and CDR2 sequences are SGHAT and FQNNGV. DNA of the CDR3: TGTGCCAGCAGCGCGACAGGGGTGGTGTTCCGGCCCCCAACTTACGAGCAGTACTTC. It encodes CASSATGVVFRPPTYEQYF. The full variable domain, rest sourced from reference TRBV11-2 and TRBJ2-7, is EAGVAQSPRYKIIEKRQSVAFWCNPISGHATLYWYQQILGQGPKLLIQFQNNGVVDDSQLPKDRFSAERLKGVDSTLKIQPAKLEDSAVYLCASSATGVVFRPPTYEQYFGPGTRLTVT.

This clonotype was picked up many times. This chain uses TRBV28 with TRBJ2-7, with TRBD2 matching 7 bases. The germline V gene has CDR1 MDHEN and CDR2 SYDVKM. J was trimmed by 2 bases and V by 5 bases; bases with no gene match: 9. The CDR3 length is 15 residues. CDR3 DNA: TGTGCCAGCAGTCCCGGGTGGGGGGGGACCTACGAGCAGTACTTC. This translates into CASSPGWGGTYEQYF. Full variable domain (outside the CDR3, taken from reference TRBV28 and TRBJ2-7): DVKVTQSSRYLVKRTGEKVFLECVQDMDHENMFWYRQDPGLGLRLIYFSYDVKMKEKGDIPEGYSVSREKKERFSLILESASTNQTSMYLCASSPGWGGTYEQYFGPGTRLTVT.

The chain recombines TRBV6-2 or TRBV6-3 with TRBJ2-7; 10 bases fit TRBD2. Germline V lookup: CDR1 MNHEY, CDR2 SVGEGT. With 7 bases clipped from V and 5 bases from J, the junction kept 8 bases outside the gene matches. The CDR3 is made up of 14 amino acids. CDR3 residues: CASIPSGRADEQYF. The CDR3 DNA reads TGTGCCAGCATCCCGAGCGGGAGGGCCGACGAGCAGTACTTC.

This clonotype was observed at least ten times. The CDR3 loop reads CSAHEASGYTF. The CDR3 nucleotides are TGCAGTGCTCACGAAGCATCCGGCTACACCTTC. This chain uses TRBV20-1 with TRBJ1-2, with unresolved D. The CDR3 consists of 11 residues. Trimming cost V 5 bases and J 8 bases, with 12 bases left between them. Germline V CDR1 and CDR2: DFQATT, SNEGSKA (reference sequence).

This clonotype was observed many times. The chain couples TRBV5-1 to TRBJ1-2; D gene ambiguous. The V gene lost 6 bases and the J gene lost 6 bases, with 15 bases spanning the gap. The CDR3 is 13 amino acids. The germline V gene has CDR1 SGHRS and CDR2 YFSETQ. The CDR3 region is CASTLSVTDGYTF. The CDR3 DNA sequence: TGCGCCAGCACCCTCTCGGTAACGGATGGCTACACCTTC.

To note about this clonotype: Just one base apart from a much larger clone, this may be a read error. The J gene is TRBJ2-2, the V gene TRBV4-1; 8 nucleotides match TRBD1. Germline assignment: CDR1 MGHRA and CDR2 YSYEKL. The CDR3 has 19 residues. The CDR3 region is CTSSYKLRGQARNTGELFF. The CDR3 bases are TGCACCAGCAGCTACAAGCTCCGGGGACAGGCACGAAACACCGGGGAGCTGTTTTTT.

The rearrangement joins TRBV7-2 to TRBJ2-7; D remains ambiguous. V was cut by 2 bases and J by 3 bases, with 14 bases left in between. The CDR3 is made up of 15 amino acids. Germline V gives CDR1 SGHTA, CDR2 FQGNSA. CDR3 DNA sequence: TGTGCCAGCAGCTTATATTATTTCGGATTCTACGAGCAGTACTTC. Encoded protein: CASSLYYFGFYEQYF.

This clonotype came up many times. This chain connects TRBV5-1 to TRBJ1-5; 10 bases are shared with TRBD1. The V gene's germline CDR1 is SGHRS and CDR2 YFSETQ. Germline trimming cut 5 bases from V and 5 bases from J; bases unmatched to any gene: 4. The CDR3 has 14 amino acids. In DNA, the CDR3 is TGCGCCAGCAGGCCCGGGACAGGGGATCAGCCCCAGCATTTT. Translated, it gives CASRPGTGDQPQHF.

Note on this clonotype: This may be a read error: a much more frequent sequence differs by one nucleotide. This sequence joins TRBV19 and TRBJ1-5; the D is unclear. Germline CDR1 reads LNHDA; CDR2 reads SQIVND (reference sequence). The V end was cut by 5 bases, the J end by 0 bases, with 11 bases between. There are 15 residues in the CDR3. The CDR3 DNA sequence: TGTGCCAGTAGTCCCGACGGGGATAGCAATCAGCCCCAGCATTTT. This encodes CASSPDGDSNQPQHF.

This clonotype was counted many times. V is TRBV9 and J is TRBJ2-7; perhaps D is TRBD1 or TRBD2 (5 bases each). The CDR3 spans 14 residues. V was trimmed by 4 bases and J by 2 bases, leaving 13 bases between them. CDR1 and CDR2 from the germline V gene are SGDLS and YYNGEE. The CDR3 DNA is TGTGCCAGCAGCCCCGGGACCCCAGCCTACGAGCAGTACTTC. It encodes CASSPGTPAYEQYF.

At least ten counts were recorded for this clonotype. This chain joins TRBV7-9 and TRBJ2-2; 7 positions agree with TRBD2. The germline gives CDR1 SEHNR, CDR2 FQNEAQ (reference sequence). V was pared by 5 bases and J by 2 bases, with 5 bases of the junction left unmatched. The CDR3 spans 15 residues. The CDR3 here is CASSPGLSNTGELFF. CDR3 DNA sequence: TGTGCCAGCAGCCCGGGACTATCTAACACCGGGGAGCTGTTTTTT.